The next 7 T cell receptor beta chains were all read from a single sample in a study of glioma-infiltrating T cells. Using RNA template, CDR3s of TCR alpha and beta were amplified with iRepertoire arm-PCR. From the multiplex PCR reads, TCRdb called clonotypes with MiXCR, one entry per CDR3 protein. The sample carries some 11,000 distinct CDR3 sequences, roughly 29% recorded once. Sequencing input: glioma tissue, nonneoplastic brain tissue, or PBMCs (not recorded which). These receptors were collected from a human donor with low-grade glioma or glioblastoma, undergoing nonglioma brain surgery, or in good health (not recorded which).

This clonotype was observed a single time. A much larger clone differs by one base, so this may be a read error. The gene calls are TRBV4-1 and TRBJ2-5; possible D gene TRBD1, 5 bases. This CDR3 region has 14 residues. Per germline, CDR1 MGHRA and CDR2 YSYEKL. The CDR3, as DNA: TGTGCCAGCAGCCCGGACATTGAACAAGAGACCCAGTACTTC. Encoded protein: CASSPDIEQETQYF.

With respect to this clonotype: This may stem from a read error, because a much larger clone lies one nucleotide away. This chain joins TRBV28 and TRBJ2-7; TRBD1 or TRBD2 may be the D gene (6 bases each). CDR3 length: 13 residues. Looked up from germline, CDR1 is MDHEN and CDR2 is SYDVKM. The CDR3 DNA reads TGTGCCAGCTTTGGGGGGCCACCCTACGAGCAGTGCTTC. Its protein is CASFGGPPYEQCF.

This clonotype has a single count. This chain joins TRBV30 and TRBJ2-1, with D unresolved. This CDR3 has 16 amino acids. The germline CDR1 and CDR2 sequences are GTSNPN and SVGIG (reference sequence). V lost 1 base to trimming and J lost 0 bases, with 13 bases between them. The CDR3 DNA is TGTGCCTGGAGTGGGGGTTTGGTTAGCTCCTACAATGAGCAGTTCTTC. It yields the protein CAWSGGLVSSYNEQFF. Supplemented by reference TRBV30 and TRBJ2-1, the full variable domain reads SQTIHQWPATLVQPVGSPLSLECTVEGTSNPNLYWYRQAAGRGLQLLFYSVGIGQISSEVPQNLSASRPQDRQFILSSKKLLLSDSGFYLCAWSGGLVSSYNEQFFGPGTRLTVL.

This clonotype was seen ten or more times. The CDR3 spells CASDKERRDGSYGYTF. For the CDR3, the DNA is TGTGCCAGCGATAAGGAAAGGCGGGACGGTTCCTATGGCTACACCTTC. This rearrangement joins TRBV25-1 to TRBJ1-2, with D tentatively TRBD1 (5 bases). The CDR3 is made up of 16 amino acids. The germline V and J ends were trimmed by 8 bases and 4 bases, with 23 bases remaining between them. CDR1 and CDR2 (germline): MGHDK, SYGVNS.

Points on this clonotype: A much larger clonotype is one base distant, so this may be a read error. Here the CDR3 reads CASSFERYGQYF. DNA for the CDR3: TGTGCCAGCAGCTTTGAGCGCTACGGGCAGTACTTC. The gene calls are TRBV7-9 and TRBJ2-7; D is unclear. There are 12 residues in the CDR3. Germline values: CDR1 SEHNR, CDR2 FQNEAQ (reference sequence).

Comment on this clonotype: A much larger clone lies a single base off, so this may be a read error. The chain joins TRBV6-5 to TRBJ2-2; D is unclear. V was trimmed by 4 bases and J by 3 bases, leaving 15 bases between them. Germline CDR1 reads MNHEY; CDR2 reads SVGAGI. This CDR3 spans 16 amino acids. The CDR3 DNA sequence: TGTGCCAGCAGTTCACGGGCGCTAGTATACACCGGGGAGCTGTTTTTT. Translated, it gives CASSSRALVYTGELFF.

The table lists this clonotype with a few counts. The rearrangement links TRBV5-1 to TRBJ2-5; the D is unclear. V was cut by 0 bases and J by 4 bases, with 7 bases left in between. Germline values: CDR1 SGHRS, CDR2 YFSETQ. This CDR3 spans 13 amino acids. The CDR3 is CASSLDLRETQYF. The CDR3 bases are TGCGCCAGCAGCTTGGATCTGCGAGAGACCCAGTACTTC.